The 19 T cell receptor beta chains below come from one sample, sequenced in a study of blood T cells in healthy people across ages. Primers used in a second PCR of roughly 7 to 12 cycles were a sample-barcoded 5' primer and a J-beta primer mix. TCRdb ran MiXCR on the 5' RACE reads and lists one entry per CDR3 protein. The table records 650,000 to 900,000 distinct CDR3 sequences, about 59% of them present only once. The specimen sequenced was blood. These receptors came from a young man in good health.

J is TRBJ1-2 and V is TRBV7-2, with D perhaps matching TRBD1 (5 bases). The CDR3 has 14 residues. V lost 4 bases, J lost 7 bases, and 16 bases lay in between. Germline values: CDR1 SGHTA, CDR2 FQGNSA. The CDR3 loop reads CASSSRTYEGGYTF. CDR3 coding DNA: TGTGCCAGCAGCTCCCGGACATATGAGGGTGGCTACACCTTC.

The J gene is TRBJ2-1, the V gene TRBV29-1; 8 nucleotides line up with TRBD2. The CDR3 has 11 amino acids. With 3 bases clipped from V and 9 bases from J, the junction kept 1 base outside the gene matches. Germline V lookup: CDR1 SQVTM, CDR2 ANQGSEA. CDR3 bases: TGCAGCGTTGACAGCGGGGGTGAGCAGTTCTTC. This encodes CSVDSGGEQFF.

CDR3 coding DNA: TGTGCCACCAGTGATTCGTGGGACAGGGAAGGCTACACCTTC. This codes for CATSDSWDREGYTF. This chain links TRBV24-1 with TRBJ1-2; TRBD1 matches 9 bases. After removal of 2 bases from V and 8 bases from J, the junction contained 5 bases not matched to a gene. Per the germline V gene, CDR1 is KGHDR and CDR2 is SFDVKD. This CDR3 comprises 14 residues.

The chain couples TRBV6-5 to TRBJ2-5, with D unresolved. Trimming took 0 bases from V and 3 from J, leaving 11 bases between them. Germline CDR1 MNHEY, CDR2 SVGAGI. The CDR3 is 15 amino acids. This CDR3 is CASSYSRPPKETQYF. The DNA of the CDR3 is TGTGCCAGCAGTTACTCGAGACCTCCGAAAGAGACCCAGTACTTC.

The chain couples TRBV28 to TRBJ2-1; no firm D call. Between the trimmed V and J ends, which lost 6 bases and 4 bases, there was a span of 16 bases. The CDR3 loop spans 15 amino acids. Germline CDR1 reads MDHEN; CDR2 reads SYDVKM. The CDR3 coding sequence is TGTGCCAGCAGCACCCCCGGCGTGGGATACAATGAGCAGTTCTTC. This codes for CASSTPGVGYNEQFF.

The sample holds a few counts of this clonotype. J is TRBJ2-3 and V is TRBV25-1; 10 positions agree with TRBD2. Trimming took 1 base from V and 3 from J; bases not matched to a gene: 4. The CDR3 loop spans 16 amino acids. Germline CDR1 is MGHDK and CDR2 is SYGVNS. The CDR3 DNA reads TGTGCCAGCAGTGAATGGAGCGGGGGGGCAACAGATACGCAGTATTTT. It is translated as CASSEWSGGATDTQYF. Looking up the rest from reference TRBV25-1 and TRBJ2-3 gives the full variable domain: EADIYQTPRYLVIGTGKKITLECSQTMGHDKMYWYQQDPGMELHLIHYSYGVNSTEKGDLSSESTVSRIRTEHFPLTLESARPSHTSQYLCASSEWSGGATDTQYFGPGTRLTVL.

The chain is built from TRBV5-1 and TRBJ2-3; maybe TRBD2 (5 bases). The length of the CDR3 is 16 residues. Germline values: CDR1 SGHRS, CDR2 YFSETQ. V dropped 0 bases and J dropped 2 bases, with 13 bases sitting between them. The CDR3 sequence is CASSLVGGPHTDTQYF. For the CDR3, the DNA is TGCGCCAGCAGCTTGGTCGGCGGGCCACACACAGATACGCAGTATTTT.

V and J are TRBV6-6 and TRBJ2-1; 10 bases match TRBD2. With 1 base clipped from V and 8 bases from J, the junction kept 5 bases outside the gene matches. This CDR3 contains 15 residues. CDR1 is MNHNY and CDR2 is SVGAGI in the germline V gene (reference sequence). In DNA form, the CDR3 reads TGTGCCAGCAGTTACTTTACCGGACTAGCGGATGAGCAGTTCTTC. Protein sequence: CASSYFTGLADEQFF.

This clonotype was observed once. J is TRBJ2-7 and V is TRBV29-1; 10 nucleotides line up with TRBD1. The CDR3 contains 14 residues. Germline lookup yields CDR1 SQVTM and CDR2 ANQGSEA. The J segment lost 2 bases and the V segment lost 6 bases, leaving 7 bases of the junction unmatched. The CDR3 DNA reads TGCAGCGTGAAGGGACAGGGGAGTGCCTACGAGCAGTACTTC. Its translation is CSVKGQGSAYEQYF.

The gene calls are TRBV7-3 and TRBJ2-5, with D tentatively TRBD1 (5 bases). The DNA end lines up better with TRBJ2-7; the J call may be wrong. In germline, CDR1 is SGHTA, CDR2 FQGTGA. The CDR3 length is 15 residues. CDR3 sequence: CASSLPKGIVYEQYF. The CDR3 DNA reads TGTGCCAGCAGCTTGCCAAAGGGGATAGTCTACGAGCAGTACTTC.

The V gene is TRBV12-3 or TRBV12-4, the J gene TRBJ2-7, with 9 nucleotides matching TRBD1. The CDR3 contains 16 residues. V gave up 5 bases and J gave up 0 bases; unmatched junction bases: 8. CDR3 nucleotides: TGTGCCAGCAGTCCAAGGGACAGGGAAAACTCCTACGAGCAGTACTTC. Residues: CASSPRDRENSYEQYF.

This clonotype was picked up a small number of times. The V gene is TRBV15, the J gene TRBJ1-4; D unclear. The ends were cut back, 6 bases at V and 3 bases at J, with 14 bases in the middle. The CDR3 is 15 amino acids. CDR1 is LNHNV and CDR2 is YYDKDF in the germline V gene (reference sequence). The chain's CDR3 is CATRLRKAANEKLFF. DNA of the CDR3: TGTGCCACCAGACTCCGGAAGGCGGCTAATGAAAAACTGTTTTTT. The full variable domain, with the rest looked up from reference TRBV15 and TRBJ1-4, is DAMVIQNPRYQVTQFGKPVTLSCSQTLNHNVMYWYQQKSSQAPKLLFHYYDKDFNNEADTPDNFQSRRPNTSFCFLDIRSPGLGDTAMYLCATRLRKAANEKLFFGSGTQLSVL.

This rearrangement joins TRBV10-3 to TRBJ1-5; D is unclear. CDR3 length: 14 residues. Germline V gene data show CDR1 as ENHRY and CDR2 as SYGVKD. V was trimmed by 4 bases and J by 2 bases, leaving 9 bases between them. CDR3 in amino acids: CAISVENGNQPQHF. As DNA, the CDR3 is TGTGCCATCAGTGTCGAAAATGGCAATCAGCCCCAGCATTTT.

The chain uses TRBV9 and TRBJ2-3; D remains unclear. V lost 0 bases to trimming and J lost 5 bases, with 7 bases between them. CDR3 length: 13 residues. CDR1 is SGDLS and CDR2 is YYNGEE in the germline V gene. CDR3 sequence: CASSVVAEDTQYF. As DNA, the CDR3 is TGTGCCAGCAGCGTAGTGGCGGAAGATACGCAGTATTTT.

The chain has TRBV7-3 and TRBJ2-5, with a possible D match to TRBD1 (5 bases). This CDR3 contains 15 residues. Trimming removed 5 bases at V and 1 base at J, with 14 bases between. The germline V gene encodes CDR1 SGHTA and CDR2 FQGTGA. The DNA for the CDR3 is TGTGCCAGCAGCCCAGGGATATGGGGCCAAGAGACCCAGTACTTC. The encoded protein is CASSPGIWGQETQYF.

The chain is built from TRBV7-2 and TRBJ2-3; D not resolved. In germline, CDR1 is SGHTA, CDR2 FQGNSA. The germline V and J ends were trimmed by 5 bases and 6 bases, with 12 bases remaining between them. The CDR3 has 13 amino acids. DNA for the CDR3: TGTGCCAGCAGCGCCCCTACCTCCGATACGCAGTATTTT. Amino acid sequence: CASSAPTSDTQYF.

This clonotype was detected ten times or more. The chain uses TRBV7-2 and TRBJ2-1, with D perhaps matching TRBD2 (5 bases). The germline V and J ends were trimmed by 5 bases and 6 bases, with 17 bases remaining between them. The length of the CDR3 is 15 residues. Looked up from germline, CDR1 is SGHTA and CDR2 is FQGNSA. Written as DNA, the CDR3 is TGTGCCAGCAGCCCGAGGGCCGTTCGGGGCAATGAGCAGTTCTTC. Amino acid sequence: CASSPRAVRGNEQFF.

V and J are TRBV29-1 and TRBJ2-3; 9 bases map to TRBD1. Per the germline V gene, CDR1 is SQVTM and CDR2 is ANQGSEA. CDR3 size: 13 residues. Trimming removed 3 bases from V and 4 bases from J; junction bases left unmatched: 2. The CDR3 sequence: CSVEGTGSDTQYF. The CDR3 DNA reads TGCAGCGTTGAGGGGACAGGGTCAGATACGCAGTATTTT.

The chain links TRBV9 to TRBJ2-3; D is ambiguous. Trimming took 3 bases from V and 2 from J, leaving 7 bases between them. Germline values: CDR1 SGDLS, CDR2 YYNGEE. The CDR3 spans 13 residues. The CDR3 DNA sequence: TGTGCCAGCAGCGCCCAAAACACAGATACGCAGTATTTT. This translates into CASSAQNTDTQYF. The full variable domain, rest sourced from reference TRBV9 and TRBJ2-3, is DSGVTQTPKHLITATGQRVTLRCSPRSGDLSVYWYQQSLDQGLQFLIQYYNGEERAKGNILERFSAQQFPDLHSELNLSSLELGDSALYFCASSAQNTDTQYFGPGTRLTVL.